The next 20 T cell receptor beta chains were all read from a single sample in a study of stem cell transplantation in POMP-related autoinflammatory disease. Only in-frame clones appear in the TCRdb table, and some are missing; sequencing was by immunoSEQ multiplex PCR. The sample has around 2,200 clones; around 85% are singletons. This material consisted of Tregs from PBMCs, taken before stem cell transplantation. These receptors were collected from a human donor with POMP-related autoinflammation and immune dysregulation (PRAID).

This chain joins TRBV5-1 and TRBJ2-7, with 8 bases lining up with TRBD1. The CDR3 covers 12 residues. V was pared by 1 base and J by 6 bases, with 0 bases of the junction left unmatched. CDR1 is SGHRS and CDR2 is YFSETQ in the germline V gene. The CDR3 spells CASSLTGGEQYF. The CDR3 DNA sequence: TGCGCCAGCAGCTTGACAGGGGGCGAGCAGTACTTC.

This clone has just one count. The rearrangement joins TRBV6-5 to TRBJ1-3; the D is unclear. Germline CDR1 and CDR2: MNHEY and SVGAGI. V lost 6 bases to trimming and J lost 4 bases, with 16 bases between them. This CDR3 has 15 amino acids. CDR3 in amino acids: CASSLEPGRGNTIYF. Written as DNA, the CDR3 is TGTGCCAGCAGCCTGGAGCCCGGGAGGGGAAACACCATATATTTT.

This rearrangement joins TRBV6-5 to TRBJ1-3; no firm D call. This CDR3 spans 15 amino acids. Deletions cut 0 bases from V and 0 bases from J, with 6 bases between. Looked up from germline, CDR1 is MNHEY and CDR2 is SVGAGI. This CDR3 reads CASSYSGSSGNTIYF. In nucleotides, the CDR3 is TGTGCCAGCAGTTACTCAGGGAGCTCTGGAAACACCATATATTTT.

J is TRBJ2-2 and V is TRBV15; D is uncertain. Germline CDR1 is LNHNV and CDR2 is YYDKDF (reference sequence). V dropped 5 bases and J dropped 7 bases, with 11 bases sitting between them. The CDR3 covers 13 residues. The CDR3 sequence: CATSRRARGELFF. In nucleotides, the CDR3 is TGTGCCACCAGCCGACGGGCTCGCGGGGAGCTGTTTTTT.

The chain employs TRBV5-4 and TRBJ2-7; 10 positions agree with TRBD1. The CDR3 extends over 15 amino acids. V was clipped by 4 bases and J by 2 bases; unmatched bases: 6. Germline V gives CDR1 SGHNT, CDR2 YYREEE (reference sequence). In DNA, the CDR3 is TGTGCCAGCAGCCGAGGAGGGACAGGGGCCTACGAGCAGTACTTC. It yields the protein CASSRGGTGAYEQYF.

This clone was seen once. The chain links TRBV11-2 to TRBJ2-7, with TRBD1 matching 7 bases. This CDR3 has 14 residues. Trimming cost V 5 bases and J 2 bases; bases outside gene matches: 6. Germline CDR1 reads SGHAT; CDR2 reads FQNNGV. CDR3 in DNA: TGTGCCAGCAGCCTCCGGACAGGTGCCTACGAGCAGTACTTC. This encodes CASSLRTGAYEQYF.

The chain recombines TRBV9 with TRBJ2-2; 13 nucleotides line up with TRBD2. CDR3 length equals 16 residues. Germline assignment: CDR1 SGDLS and CDR2 YYNGEE. V was clipped by 3 bases and J by 3 bases; unmatched bases: 2. Written as DNA, the CDR3 is TGTGCCAGCAGCGGGGGACTAGCGGGATACACCGGGGAGCTGTTTTTT. Amino acid sequence: CASSGGLAGYTGELFF.

This clone is a singleton in its sample. The chain links TRBV10-2 to TRBJ2-3; TRBD1 is a possible D gene (6 bases). Trimming left V 9 bases short and J 4 bases short, with 17 bases between. Germline V gives CDR1 WSHSY, CDR2 SAAADI. The length of the CDR3 is 14 residues. As DNA, the CDR3 is TGCGCCAGTACCCCGGGACATCAGGCAGATACGCAGTATTTT. Translating it yields CASTPGHQADTQYF.

This chain joins TRBV5-4 and TRBJ1-1; no reliable D call. The CDR3 is 14 residues long. V was clipped by 0 bases and J by 2 bases, with 8 bases between them. Germline lookup yields CDR1 SGHNT and CDR2 YYREEE (reference sequence). CDR3 protein: CASSLGQDNTEAFF. Written as DNA, the CDR3 is TGTGCCAGCAGCTTGGGGCAGGATAACACTGAAGCTTTCTTT. Filled out from reference TRBV5-4 and TRBJ1-1, the complete variable domain reads ETGVTQSPTHLIKTRGQQVTLRCSSQSGHNTVSWYQQALGQGPQFIFQYYREEENGRGNFPPRFSGLQFPNYSSELNVNALELDDSALYLCASSLGQDNTEAFFGQGTRLTVV.

This chain links TRBV2 with TRBJ1-4, with TRBD1 identical over 8 bases. There are 15 residues in the CDR3. The germline CDR1 and CDR2 sequences are SNHLY and FYNNEI. Trimming at V came to 5 bases and at J to 0 bases, leaving 2 bases not matched to a gene. The CDR3 is CASSLQGATNEKLFF. The CDR3 nucleotides read TGTGCCAGCAGTTTACAGGGGGCAACTAATGAAAAACTGTTTTTT.

This clone was seen a few times. The gene calls are TRBV2 and TRBJ1-5; TRBD1 is a possible D gene (5 bases). The germline CDR1 and CDR2 sequences are SNHLY and FYNNEI. The CDR3 has 15 amino acids. V was pared by 4 bases and J by 7 bases, with 17 bases between. CDR3 sequence reads: CASSGGRTEGQPQHF. The CDR3 nucleotides are TGTGCCAGCAGTGGGGGCCGAACAGAAGGACAGCCCCAGCATTTT.

The chain uses TRBV6-5 and TRBJ2-3; no clear D. CDR3 length equals 14 residues. V was trimmed by 0 bases and J by 0 bases, leaving 4 bases between them. From germline, CDR1 is MNHEY and CDR2 SVGAGI. DNA of the CDR3: TGTGCCAGCAGTTACTCGACTAGCACAGATACGCAGTATTTT. Translated: CASSYSTSTDTQYF.

V usage is TRBV7-2 and J usage is TRBJ2-3; TRBD2 matches 9 bases. CDR3 length: 14 amino acids. J was trimmed by 1 base and V by 5 bases; bases with no gene match: 1. Per the germline V gene, CDR1 is SGHTA and CDR2 is FQGNSA. Here the CDR3 reads CASSRTSGTDTQYF. CDR3 nucleotide sequence: TGTGCCAGCAGCCGGACTAGCGGCACAGATACGCAGTATTTT.

The chain carries TRBV6-6 and TRBJ2-1, with a possible D match to TRBD2 (6 bases). Trimming removed 5 bases from V and 0 bases from J, with 14 bases in between. CDR1 and CDR2 from the germline V gene are MNHNY and SVGAGI (reference sequence). The CDR3 runs 16 residues. As DNA, the CDR3 is TGTGCCAGCAGTGGTTCGGGGGAAAGCTCCTACAATGAGCAGTTCTTC. Protein: CASSGSGESSYNEQFF.

The chain employs TRBV23-1 and TRBJ1-6, with a tentative D call TRBD1 (5 bases). TRBV23-1 is an open reading frame whose function is uncertain. V was pared by 4 bases and J by 5 bases, with 18 bases between. The CDR3 spans 17 residues. CDR3 nucleotide sequence: TGCGCCAGCAGTCCCCCAAGGCGGGGGAAAGATAATTCACCCCTCCACTTT. As protein: CASSPPRRGKDNSPLHF.

In nucleotides, the CDR3 is TGTGCCAGCTCCTCGAGGGAGTCTAGCACAGATACGCAGTATTTT. It yields the protein CASSSRESSTDTQYF. The chain joins TRBV5-4 to TRBJ2-3; D is possibly TRBD2 (5 bases). Trimming took 7 bases from V and 0 from J, leaving 15 bases between them. The CDR3 consists of 15 residues. Germline values: CDR1 SGHNT, CDR2 YYREEE (reference sequence).

V gene TRBV19 combines with J gene TRBJ1-5, with 10 bases fitting TRBD1. This CDR3 spans 15 amino acids. In germline, CDR1 is LNHDA, CDR2 SQIVND (reference sequence). J was trimmed by 4 bases and V by 6 bases; bases with no gene match: 6. CDR3 sequence reads: CASRTPGQGNQPQHF. In DNA form, the CDR3 reads TGTGCCAGTAGGACCCCGGGACAGGGGAATCAGCCCCAGCATTTT.

The V and J genes are TRBV11-1 and TRBJ2-1; D is unclear. V shed 5 bases and J shed 0 bases, with 11 bases lying between them. The CDR3 is 15 amino acids. The germline V gene has CDR1 SGHAT and CDR2 FQDESV (reference sequence). CDR3 amino acids: CASSVRSSSYNEQFF. CDR3 nucleotides: TGTGCCAGCAGCGTCCGGTCTAGCTCCTACAATGAGCAGTTCTTC.

CDR3: CASSGGRATEAFF. The CDR3 nucleotides read TGTGCCAGCAGTGGGGGTAGGGCTACTGAAGCTTTCTTT. The chain recombines TRBV6-1 with TRBJ1-1; no clear D gene. The CDR3 contains 13 residues. The V and J ends lost 4 bases and 5 bases respectively, with 11 bases between them. CDR1 and CDR2 (germline): MNHNS, SASEGT.

This chain joins TRBV29-1 and TRBJ2-5; D remains unclear. The CDR3 spans 15 residues. The germline gives CDR1 SQVTM, CDR2 ANQGSEA. Between the trimmed V and J ends, which lost 2 bases and 2 bases, there was a span of 15 bases. The CDR3 nucleotides are TGCAGCGTTGAAAAGGCACCGGTCAATCAAGAGACCCAGTACTTC. Translation: CSVEKAPVNQETQYF. Supplemented by reference TRBV29-1 and TRBJ2-5, the full variable domain reads SAVISQKPSRDICQRGTSLTIQCQVDSQVTMMFWYRQQPGQSLTLIATANQGSEATYESGFVIDKFPISRPNLTFSTLTVSNMSPEDSSIYLCSVEKAPVNQETQYFGPGTRLLVL.